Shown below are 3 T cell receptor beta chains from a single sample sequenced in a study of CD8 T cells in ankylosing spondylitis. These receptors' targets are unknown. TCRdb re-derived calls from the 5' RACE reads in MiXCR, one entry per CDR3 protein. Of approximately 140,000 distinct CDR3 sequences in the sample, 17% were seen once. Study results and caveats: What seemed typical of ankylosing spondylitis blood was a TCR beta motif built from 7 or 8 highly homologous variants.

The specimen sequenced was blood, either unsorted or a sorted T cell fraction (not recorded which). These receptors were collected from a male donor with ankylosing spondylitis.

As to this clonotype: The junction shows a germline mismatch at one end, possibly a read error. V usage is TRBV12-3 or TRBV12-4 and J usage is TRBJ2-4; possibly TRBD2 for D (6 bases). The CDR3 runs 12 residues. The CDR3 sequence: CASRIGAGTQDF. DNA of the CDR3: TGTGCCAGCAGGATAGGGGCCGGGACTCAGGACTTC.

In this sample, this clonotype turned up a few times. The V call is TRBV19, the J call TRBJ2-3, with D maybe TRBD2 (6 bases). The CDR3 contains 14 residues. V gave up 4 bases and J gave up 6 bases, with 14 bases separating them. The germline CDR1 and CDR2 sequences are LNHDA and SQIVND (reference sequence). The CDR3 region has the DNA TGTGCCAGTAGTACCAGACTAGTCACTGATACGCAGTATTTT. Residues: CASSTRLVTDTQYF. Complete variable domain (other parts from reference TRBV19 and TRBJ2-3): DGGITQSPKYLFRKEGQNVTLSCEQNLNHDAMYWYRQDPGQGLRLIYYSQIVNDFQKGDIAEGYSVSREKKESFPLTVTSAQKNPTAFYLCASSTRLVTDTQYFGPGTRLTVL.

The CDR3 reads CASSPNRGHEQYF. Written as DNA, the CDR3 is TGTGCCAGCAGCCCAAACAGGGGTCACGAGCAGTACTTC. The V and J genes are TRBV16 and TRBJ2-7; TRBD1 matches at 7 bases. Germline CDR1 KGHSY, CDR2 FQNENV. The CDR3 length is 13 residues. The junction had 5 bases not matched to a gene; V was cut back by 4 bases and J by 5 bases.